These 30 T cell receptor beta chains were sequenced from one sample in a study of cytomegalovirus exposure and HLA in healthy donors. 60 Vbeta and 13 Jbeta primers were used in PCR. Libraries were prepared by immunoSEQ multiplex PCR; TCRdb keeps only in-frame clonotypes and omits some of them. The table includes about 110,000 clones, 82% detected once. Sequencing was carried out using PBMCs. Receptors were obtained from a man between 50 and 59 years old in good health and CMV-seronegative.

The rearrangement links TRBV6-5 to TRBJ2-3, with D perhaps matching TRBD1 (5 bases). Between the trimmed V and J ends, which lost 0 bases and 5 bases, there was a span of 12 bases. The CDR3 has 15 amino acids. The germline V gene encodes CDR1 MNHEY and CDR2 SVGAGI. This CDR3 reads CASSYSTGAEDTQYF. The CDR3 DNA reads TGTGCCAGCAGTTACTCGACTGGGGCGGAAGATACGCAGTATTTT.

The count of this clone is one. The V gene is TRBV6-5, the J gene TRBJ2-7; 7 bases fit TRBD1. This CDR3 has 14 residues. Germline V lookup: CDR1 MNHEY, CDR2 SVGAGI. J was trimmed by 0 bases and V by 8 bases; bases with no gene match: 7. The CDR3 DNA is TGTGCCAGCCAGACAGGGATTTACTCCTACGAGCAGTACGTC. Its protein product is CASQTGIYSYEQYV.

The chain has TRBV30 and TRBJ1-2; no definite D call. With 2 bases removed from V and 0 bases from J, the gap between germline ends came to 4 bases. Germline V CDR1 and CDR2: GTSNPN, SVGIG (reference sequence). There are 12 residues in the CDR3. The CDR3 here is CAWSPTNYGYTF. In DNA, the CDR3 is TGTGCCTGGAGTCCCACTAACTATGGCTACACCTTC.

The chain joins TRBV27 to TRBJ1-1; possible D gene TRBD1, 5 bases. Trimming stripped 6 bases from V and 10 bases from J, with 15 bases between. This CDR3 is built from 12 residues. Per germline, CDR1 MNHEY and CDR2 SMNVEV (reference sequence). The DNA for the CDR3 is TGTGCCAGCAGCCCGAGGGACTCTGGAGCTTTCTTT. This translates into CASSPRDSGAFF.

This clone was recorded only once. In DNA form, the CDR3 reads TGTGCCAGCATCAGGGCGCAGGGGGCTTGGAATGAGCAGTTCTTC. Translation gives CASIRAQGAWNEQFF. V usage is TRBV21-1 and J usage is TRBJ2-1; the table names TRBD1, a call not compared with the DNA. TRBV21-1 is deemed a pseudogene. CDR3 size: 15 residues.

The J gene is TRBJ1-5, the V gene TRBV7-9; 7 positions match TRBD1. The germline V gene encodes CDR1 SEHNR and CDR2 FQNEAQ (reference sequence). CDR3 length: 13 amino acids. V was pared by 4 bases and J by 9 bases, with 6 bases of the junction left unmatched. This CDR3 is CASSSRGDMPQHF. CDR3 DNA: TGTGCCAGCAGCTCCAGGGGGGACATGCCCCAGCATTTT.

The J gene is TRBJ1-1, the V gene TRBV20-1; TRBD1 is a possible D gene (5 bases). Germline V gene sequence: CDR1 DFQATT, CDR2 SNEGSKA (reference sequence). The CDR3 spans 10 residues. The CDR3 sequence: CGGKDTEAFF. The DNA for the CDR3 is TGCGGGGGGAAGGACACTGAAGCTTTCTTT.

The gene calls are TRBV5-1 and TRBJ2-1; 10 positions agree with TRBD1. The V segment lost 4 bases and the J segment 2 bases; nucleotides outside the gene matches: 3. The germline CDR1 and CDR2 sequences are SGHRS and YFSETQ. The CDR3 is 15 amino acids. CDR3 coding DNA: TGCGCCAGCAGCCTAGGACAGGGGGCCTACAATGAGCAGTTCTTC. Its protein product is CASSLGQGAYNEQFF.

The chain employs TRBV15 and TRBJ2-3, with TRBD1 matching 8 bases. Germline loops: CDR1 LNHNV, CDR2 YYDKDF (reference sequence). The V gene end was trimmed by 2 bases and the J gene end by 4 bases; junction bases not matched to a gene: 5. The CDR3 has 15 residues. The CDR3 sequence: CATSRSTGAPDTQYF. DNA of the CDR3: TGTGCCACCAGCAGATCGACAGGGGCTCCAGATACGCAGTATTTT. The full variable domain, rest sourced from reference TRBV15 and TRBJ2-3, is DAMVIQNPRYQVTQFGKPVTLSCSQTLNHNVMYWYQQKSSQAPKLLFHYYDKDFNNEADTPDNFQSRRPNTSFCFLDIRSPGLGDTAMYLCATSRSTGAPDTQYFGPGTRLTVL.

The genes are TRBV6-5 and TRBJ1-2, with D possibly matching TRBD1 (5 bases). The length of the CDR3 is 15 residues. The germline gives CDR1 MNHEY, CDR2 SVGAGI. The V and J ends lost 0 bases and 7 bases respectively, with 15 bases between them. The DNA for the CDR3 is TGTGCCAGCAGTTACTCTGAGGGGCGCGGGGGTGGCTACACCTTC. Its translation: CASSYSEGRGGGYTF.

This clone has more than one count but fewer than ten. The V call is TRBV5-1, the J call TRBJ1-1, with D unresolved. Germline loops: CDR1 SGHRS, CDR2 YFSETQ. V lost 0 bases to trimming and J lost 5 bases, with 11 bases between them. The CDR3 runs to 14 residues. Here the CDR3 reads CASSLGASGTEAFF. CDR3 nucleotide sequence: TGCGCCAGCAGCTTGGGGGCGTCGGGGACTGAAGCTTTCTTT.

The CDR3 DNA reads as TGTGCCAGCAGCTCAGGCCGAAACTATGGCTACACCTTC. Translated, it gives CASSSGRNYGYTF. The rearrangement joins TRBV7-2 to TRBJ1-2; D is unclear. Trimming stripped 4 bases from V and 2 bases from J, with 8 bases between. The CDR3 length is 13 residues. Germline CDR1 and CDR2: SGHTA and FQGNSA. The full variable domain, rest sourced from reference TRBV7-2 and TRBJ1-2, is GAGVSQSPSNKVTEKGKDVELRCDPISGHTALYWYRQSLGQGLEFLIYFQGNSAPDKSGLPSDRFSAERTGGSVSTLTIQRTQQEDSAVYLCASSSGRNYGYTFGSGTRLTVV.

This clone was counted between two and nine times. This sequence joins TRBV5-1 and TRBJ1-2; no clear D gene. This CDR3 is built from 13 residues. CDR1 SGHRS and CDR2 YFSETQ come from the germline V gene. V lost 0 bases to trimming and J lost 5 bases, with 8 bases between them. CDR3 sequence reads: CASSLVATYGYTF. CDR3 in DNA: TGCGCCAGCAGCTTGGTAGCTACGTATGGCTACACCTTC.

This chain connects TRBV7-2 to TRBJ2-2, with TRBD2 matching over 8 bases. The CDR3 runs to 15 residues. Germline assignment: CDR1 SGHTA and CDR2 FQGNSA. With 2 bases clipped from V and 5 bases from J, the junction kept 4 bases outside the gene matches. CDR3 region: CASSLYSGATGELFF. Here the CDR3 DNA reads TGTGCCAGCAGCTTATATAGCGGGGCGACCGGGGAGCTGTTTTTT.

The CDR3 bases are TGCGCCAGCAGCCCCAAGACAGGGCAGGGCACTGAAGCTTTCTTT. Translating gives CASSPKTGQGTEAFF. The chain joins TRBV5-1 to TRBJ1-1; TRBD1 matches at 7 bases. Trimming cost V 4 bases and J 4 bases; bases outside gene matches: 10. Germline V gene lookup returns CDR1 SGHRS and CDR2 YFSETQ. This CDR3 is 15 amino acids long. The full variable domain, completed using reference TRBV5-1 and TRBJ1-1, is KAGVTQTPRYLIKTRGQQVTLSCSPISGHRSVSWYQQTPGQGLQFLFEYFSETQRNKGNFPGRFSGRQFSNSRSEMNVSTLELGDSALYLCASSPKTGQGTEAFFGQGTRLTVV.

The chain joins TRBV5-6 to TRBJ1-1, with D unclear. The CDR3 contains 14 residues. Trimming left V 0 bases short and J 5 bases short, with 11 bases between. Per the germline V gene, CDR1 is SGHDT and CDR2 is YYEEEE. The CDR3 reads CASSLGVPETEAFF. The DNA of the CDR3 is TGTGCCAGCAGCTTGGGGGTCCCGGAGACTGAAGCTTTCTTT.

The chain has TRBV6-5 and TRBJ1-1; TRBD1 might be the D (6 bases). From germline, CDR1 is MNHEY and CDR2 SVGAGI. V lost 0 bases and J lost 0, with 8 bases in between. The CDR3 loop spans 15 amino acids. The CDR3 spells CASSYSDRLNTEAFF. The CDR3 DNA is TGTGCCAGCAGTTACTCGGACAGATTGAACACTGAAGCTTTCTTT.

The chain joins TRBV7-2 to TRBJ2-2, with D perhaps matching TRBD2 (5 bases). V was trimmed by 2 bases and J by 0 bases, leaving 7 bases between them. The CDR3 is made up of 15 amino acids. Germline CDR1 and CDR2: SGHTA and FQGNSA. The CDR3 protein is CASSLTLANTGELFF. The DNA of the CDR3 is TGTGCCAGCAGCTTAACACTAGCGAACACCGGGGAGCTGTTTTTT.

The V call is TRBV6-5, the J call TRBJ2-3, with D hard to call. Germline CDR1 MNHEY, CDR2 SVGAGI. With 6 bases removed from V and 7 bases from J, the gap between germline ends came to 17 bases. The CDR3 extends over 14 amino acids. Here the CDR3 reads CASSTGASSNTQYF. The CDR3 DNA is TGTGCCAGCAGCACCGGAGCATCTTCGAATACGCAGTATTTT.

This sequence joins TRBV19 and TRBJ2-7; 7 nucleotides line up with TRBD1. V lost 3 bases, J lost 2 bases, and 7 bases stayed unmatched. Germline V CDR1 and CDR2: LNHDA, SQIVND (reference sequence). CDR3 length: 15 amino acids. Written as DNA, the CDR3 is TGTGCCAGTAGTATTAAGGGGGCGAGGGCCTACGAGCAGTACTTC. This translates into CASSIKGARAYEQYF.

This chain connects TRBV7-6 to TRBJ1-2, with 7 bases identical to TRBD1. The length of the CDR3 is 14 residues. Losses at the gene ends were 0 bases for V and 7 bases for J; bases not matched to a gene: 5. Germline values: CDR1 SGHVS, CDR2 FNYEAQ. The CDR3 reads CASSLAGGPSGYTF. CDR3 DNA: TGTGCCAGCAGCTTAGCAGGGGGCCCCAGTGGCTACACCTTC.

The rearrangement joins TRBV14 to TRBJ2-3; tentative D call: TRBD1 (7 bases). Germline V CDR1 and CDR2: SGHDN, FVKESK. This CDR3 comprises 16 residues. V lost 1 base and J 5 bases, leaving 16 bases between the germline ends. The CDR3 DNA sequence: TGTGCCAGCAGCCAAGGTACGACAGGGAGGATAGATACGCAGTATTTT. Its protein is CASSQGTTGRIDTQYF.

This chain uses TRBV5-4 with TRBJ2-3; weak D call: TRBD2 (5 bases). Per germline, CDR1 SGHNT and CDR2 YYREEE (reference sequence). Trimming cost V 4 bases and J 2 bases, with 14 bases left between them. The CDR3 sequence is 15 residues long. The CDR3 DNA reads as TGTGCCAGCAGCCTGATAGGGAGCCTCACAGATACGCAGTATTTT. The encoded protein is CASSLIGSLTDTQYF.

The rearrangement uses TRBV4-2 and TRBJ2-3, with D tentatively TRBD1 (6 bases). Looked up from germline, CDR1 is LGHNA and CDR2 is YNFKEQ. CDR3 length: 13 residues. V lost 5 bases and J lost 4, with 10 bases in between. CDR3 sequence reads: CASSRQVSDTQYF. The CDR3 bases are TGTGCCAGCAGCAGACAGGTCTCAGATACGCAGTATTTT.

This clone was detected once. The chain joins TRBV7-3 to TRBJ1-6, with TRBD1 identical over 9 bases. J was trimmed by 7 bases and V by 5 bases; bases with no gene match: 6. The CDR3 totals 15 residues. Germline V gene sequence: CDR1 SGHTA, CDR2 FQGTGA. CDR3 in DNA: TGTGCCAGCAGCCTAGGGACAGGGAGCAATTCACCCCTCCACTTT. Translation: CASSLGTGSNSPLHF.

The V gene is TRBV6-5, the J gene TRBJ2-7, with D possibly matching TRBD1 (5 bases). Trimming took off 8 bases at V and 0 bases at J, with 14 bases between the two ends. CDR1 MNHEY and CDR2 SVGAGI come from the germline V gene. The CDR3 spans 14 residues. CDR3 nucleotides: TGTGCCAGCGTGATTAGGGGCGGCTCCTACGAGCAGTACTTC. Translated, it gives CASVIRGGSYEQYF.

V gene TRBV10-3 combines with J gene TRBJ1-3; 9 positions agree with TRBD1. Germline V gives CDR1 ENHRY, CDR2 SYGVKD. This CDR3 is built from 18 residues. The ends lost 2 bases at V and 0 bases at J; junction bases unmatched: 8. The CDR3 DNA sequence: TGTGCCATCAGTGAGCGACGCGGACAGGGGAGCTCTGGAAACACCATATATTTT. Translating gives CAISERRGQGSSGNTIYF.

This chain joins TRBV6-5 and TRBJ1-5; no clear D gene. The length of the CDR3 is 11 residues. The ends were cut back, 7 bases at V and 3 bases at J, with 4 bases in the middle. CDR1 and CDR2 from the germline V gene are MNHEY and SVGAGI. CDR3 protein: CASTLNQPQHF. CDR3 nucleotide sequence: TGTGCCAGCACCCTCAATCAGCCCCAGCATTTT.

This chain links TRBV5-8 with TRBJ1-1, with D hard to call. The germline gives CDR1 SGHTS, CDR2 YDEGEE. The CDR3 is made up of 11 amino acids. Trimming removed 0 bases from V and 11 bases from J, with 8 bases in between. The CDR3 sequence is CASSLDGYAFF. The DNA for the CDR3 is TGTGCCAGCAGCTTGGACGGTTACGCTTTCTTT.

The rearrangement uses TRBV15 and TRBJ2-1; D remains ambiguous. The V end lost 0 bases, the J end lost 4 bases, and 10 bases lay between the germline ends. CDR3 length: 15 residues. Germline V gives CDR1 LNHNV, CDR2 YYDKDF (reference sequence). This CDR3 is CATSRDLFSYNEQFF. The DNA for the CDR3 is TGTGCCACCAGCAGAGACCTTTTCTCTTACAATGAGCAGTTCTTC.